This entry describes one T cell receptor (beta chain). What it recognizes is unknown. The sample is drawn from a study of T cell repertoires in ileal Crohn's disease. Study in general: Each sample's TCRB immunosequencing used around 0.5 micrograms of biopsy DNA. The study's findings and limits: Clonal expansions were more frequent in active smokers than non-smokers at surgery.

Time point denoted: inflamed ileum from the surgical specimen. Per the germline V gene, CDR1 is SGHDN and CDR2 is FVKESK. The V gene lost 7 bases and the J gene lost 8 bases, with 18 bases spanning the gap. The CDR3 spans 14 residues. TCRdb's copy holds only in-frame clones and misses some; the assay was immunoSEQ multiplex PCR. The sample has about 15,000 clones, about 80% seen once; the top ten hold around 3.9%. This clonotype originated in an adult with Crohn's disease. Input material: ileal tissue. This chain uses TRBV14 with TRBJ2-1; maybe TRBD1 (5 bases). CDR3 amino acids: CASKGFMARDEQFF. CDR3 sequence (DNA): TGTGCCAGCAAAGGATTTATGGCCAGGGATGAGCAGTTCTTC.